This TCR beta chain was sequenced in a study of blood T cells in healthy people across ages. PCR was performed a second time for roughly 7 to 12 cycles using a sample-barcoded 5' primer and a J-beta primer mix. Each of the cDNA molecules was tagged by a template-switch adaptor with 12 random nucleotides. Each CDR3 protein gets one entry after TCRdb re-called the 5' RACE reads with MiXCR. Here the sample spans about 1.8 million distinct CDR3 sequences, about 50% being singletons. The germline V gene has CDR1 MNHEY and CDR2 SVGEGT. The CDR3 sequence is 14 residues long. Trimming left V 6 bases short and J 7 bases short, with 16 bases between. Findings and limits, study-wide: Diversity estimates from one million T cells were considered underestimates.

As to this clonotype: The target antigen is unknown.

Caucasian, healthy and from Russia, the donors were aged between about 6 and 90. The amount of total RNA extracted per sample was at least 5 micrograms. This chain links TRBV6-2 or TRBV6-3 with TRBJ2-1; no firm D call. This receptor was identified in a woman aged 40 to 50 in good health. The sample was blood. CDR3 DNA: TGTGCCAGCAGCCTCGGACCGAGGTGGAATGAGCAGTTCTTC. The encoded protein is CASSLGPRWNEQFF.